Each of the 29 T cell receptor beta chains below was sequenced from the same sample in a study of blood T cell repertoires in COVID-19. Method: immunoSEQ multiplex PCR; TCRdb's copy keeps in-frame clones and lacks some. The sample lists 170,000 or so clones, approximately 90% occurring once. The sequenced material came from peripheral blood. The receptor source for this set is a woman between 18 and 29 years old who had recovered from COVID-19.

In this sample, this clone turned up a few times. The chain joins TRBV5-1 to TRBJ2-1, with 7 bases that match TRBD1. V trimming: 4 bases; J trimming: 6 bases; junction bases outside the gene matches: 4. The CDR3 covers 13 residues. Germline V gene data show CDR1 as SGHRS and CDR2 as YFSETQ. As DNA, the CDR3 is TGCGCCAGCAGCCTTGGACAGGTCAATGAGCAGTTCTTC. This encodes CASSLGQVNEQFF.

CDR3 residues: CASSPSNTEAFF. DNA of the CDR3: TGTGCCAGCAGCCCATCCAACACTGAAGCTTTCTTT. The rearrangement links TRBV11-2 to TRBJ1-1, with unresolved D. The V end was cut by 5 bases, the J end by 2 bases, with 6 bases between. Germline V gives CDR1 SGHAT, CDR2 FQNNGV. This CDR3 contains 12 residues.

This clone was observed a few times. The chain carries TRBV3-1 (or the pseudogene TRBV3-2) and TRBJ2-3; D remains ambiguous. Germline CDR1 and CDR2: LGHDT and YNNKEL (reference sequence). Trimming left V 5 bases short and J 5 bases short, with 11 bases between. CDR3 size: 13 residues. CDR3 sequence (DNA): TGTGCCAGCAGCGGAAATGACTTAGATACGCAGTATTTT. It is translated as CASSGNDLDTQYF.

CDR3 nucleotide sequence: TGCGCCAGCCCTCGCGGGGAAACGGGGACCGGGGAGCTGTTTTTT. Amino acids: CASPRGETGTGELFF. This chain uses TRBV10-1 with TRBJ2-2, with D maybe TRBD2 (6 bases). Germline CDR1 is WNHNN and CDR2 is SYGVQD (reference sequence). V was pared by 8 bases and J by 5 bases, with 18 bases between. This CDR3 spans 15 amino acids.

The sample holds a few counts of this clone. This chain joins TRBV4-3 and TRBJ1-1; D uncertain. Germline CDR1 and CDR2: LGHNA and YSLEER. There are 17 residues in the CDR3. Trimming cost V 0 bases and J 0 bases, with 14 bases left between them. Here the CDR3 DNA reads TGCGCCAGCAGCCAAGAAACAGCCACCATCGTGAACACTGAAGCTTTCTTT. Its protein product is CASSQETATIVNTEAFF.

The J gene is TRBJ1-1, the V gene TRBV5-6; D perhaps matches TRBD1 (5 bases). This CDR3 has 13 residues. Deletions cut 1 base from V and 2 bases from J, with 6 bases between. CDR1 and CDR2 from the germline V gene are SGHDT and YYEEEE. The CDR3, as DNA: TGTGCCAGCAGCTTGAGGGGAAACACTGAAGCTTTCTTT. Amino acid sequence: CASSLRGNTEAFF. The full variable domain, in which reference TRBV5-6 and TRBJ1-1 provide the parts outside the CDR3, is DAGVTQSPTHLIKTRGQQVTLRCSPKSGHDTVSWYQQALGQGPQFIFQYYEEEERQRGNFPDRFSGHQFPNYSSELNVNALLLGDSALYLCASSLRGNTEAFFGQGTRLTVV.

The rearrangement links TRBV5-6 to TRBJ2-7, with 8 bases fitting TRBD1. The CDR3 sequence is 15 residues long. J was trimmed by 4 bases and V by 2 bases; bases with no gene match: 8. The germline CDR1 and CDR2 sequences are SGHDT and YYEEEE. CDR3 coding DNA: TGTGCCAGCAGCTTTGGACAGGGAAGAGGTTACGAGCAGTACTTC. Its translation: CASSFGQGRGYEQYF.

This chain joins TRBV7-3 and TRBJ2-3, with 9 bases fitting TRBD1. After removal of 6 bases from V and 4 bases from J, the junction contained 8 bases not matched to a gene. This CDR3 region has 15 residues. The germline V gene has CDR1 SGHTA and CDR2 FQGTGA. CDR3 coding DNA: TGTGCCAGCAGTCGAGGACAGGGGCGGCCAGATACGCAGTATTTT. This codes for CASSRGQGRPDTQYF.

This rearrangement joins TRBV5-8 to TRBJ2-2, with 9 bases identical to TRBD2. V was clipped by 7 bases and J by 7 bases; unmatched bases: 8. This CDR3 has 14 residues. Germline V gives CDR1 SGHTS, CDR2 YDEGEE. The CDR3 sequence: CASERRGGDGELFF. As DNA, the CDR3 is TGTGCCAGCGAACGGCGGGGGGGCGACGGGGAGCTGTTTTTT.

The chain has TRBV6-2 or TRBV6-3 and TRBJ2-7, with 7 bases that match TRBD2. The CDR3 is 15 residues long. V shed 3 bases and J 0 bases; nucleotides not matched to a gene: 5. The germline gives CDR1 MNHEY, CDR2 SVGEGT. The CDR3 spells CASSYGDYSSYEQYF. CDR3 DNA sequence: TGTGCCAGCAGTTATGGGGACTATAGCTCCTACGAGCAGTACTTC.

The chain couples TRBV5-1 to TRBJ2-3; 7 bases fit TRBD2. CDR3 size: 16 residues. The V and J ends lost 0 bases and 6 bases, in that order; junction bases with no gene match: 10. Germline V CDR1 and CDR2: SGHRS, YFSETQ. The CDR3 DNA sequence: TGCGCCAGCAGCTTGGGCGGGAGAATACGGTTGGATACGCAGTATTTT. This gives the protein CASSLGGRIRLDTQYF.

The V and J genes are TRBV4-3 and TRBJ1-1; D unresolved. V was trimmed by 0 bases and J by 4 bases, leaving 15 bases between them. CDR1 and CDR2 (germline): LGHNA, YSLEER. The CDR3 loop spans 16 amino acids. The CDR3 nucleotides read TGCGCCAGCAGCCAAGAGTTAAACGTTTTAGTCACTGAAGCTTTCTTT. Amino acid sequence: CASSQELNVLVTEAFF.

This sequence joins TRBV11-2 and TRBJ1-2, with 9 bases matching TRBD1. The CDR3 loop spans 18 amino acids. Losses at the gene ends were 3 bases for V and 8 bases for J; bases not matched to a gene: 19. Germline values: CDR1 SGHAT, CDR2 FQNNGV. The CDR3 loop reads CASSLVVGTGQPSRGYTF. CDR3 in DNA: TGTGCCAGCAGCTTGGTTGTTGGGACAGGGCAACCTTCGCGGGGCTACACCTTC.

V and J are TRBV4-1 and TRBJ1-4, with a tentative D call TRBD1 (5 bases). V was trimmed by 0 bases and J by 6 bases, leaving 11 bases between them. The CDR3 loop spans 15 amino acids. Per the germline V gene, CDR1 is MGHRA and CDR2 is YSYEKL. The CDR3 reads CASSQDGGVDEKLFF. The CDR3 DNA sequence: TGCGCCAGCAGCCAAGACGGGGGAGTTGATGAAAAACTGTTTTTT.

The chain uses TRBV6-5 and TRBJ1-6; the match to TRBD1 covers 7 bases. After removal of 2 bases from V and 9 bases from J, the junction contained 7 bases not matched to a gene. This CDR3 has 15 residues. Germline values: CDR1 MNHEY, CDR2 SVGAGI. CDR3 coding DNA: TGTGCCAGCAGTTACGCTGAGACAGGGCGTTCACCCCTCCACTTT. It encodes CASSYAETGRSPLHF.

V is TRBV27 and J is TRBJ1-2, with 11 nucleotides matching TRBD1. The junction had 4 bases not matched to a gene; V was cut back by 3 bases and J by 7 bases. The CDR3 is 14 amino acids. Germline V lookup: CDR1 MNHEY, CDR2 SMNVEV (reference sequence). In DNA, the CDR3 is TGTGCCAGCAGTTTCATTGGACAGGGGGCTGGCTACACCTTC. Translated, it gives CASSFIGQGAGYTF.

This clone came up once. V is TRBV4-3 and J is TRBJ1-1, with 8 bases that match TRBD1. V was clipped by 3 bases and J by 1 base; unmatched bases: 10. The CDR3 runs 17 residues. Germline V gene sequence: CDR1 LGHNA, CDR2 YSLEER. In DNA form, the CDR3 reads TGCGCCAGCAGCCAGATATCCGGGACAGGTAGGAACACTGAAGCTTTCTTT. It encodes CASSQISGTGRNTEAFF.

The J gene is TRBJ2-1, the V gene TRBV15, with D tentatively TRBD1 (6 bases). Germline V CDR1 and CDR2: LNHNV, YYDKDF (reference sequence). The V gene lost 1 base and the J gene lost 7 bases, with 8 bases spanning the gap. The length of the CDR3 is 13 residues. The DNA for the CDR3 is TGTGCCACCAGCAGAGGGCAGGGGAATGAGCAGTTCTTC. Encoded protein: CATSRGQGNEQFF.

The gene calls are TRBV6-2 or TRBV6-3 and TRBJ2-3; 9 positions agree with TRBD2. The CDR3 has 15 residues. Germline loops: CDR1 MNHEY, CDR2 SVGEGT. J gave up 4 bases and V 2 bases, and 4 bases lay outside the gene matches. CDR3 sequence reads: CASSYGTSSSDTQYF. For the CDR3, the DNA is TGTGCCAGCAGTTACGGGACTAGCTCATCAGATACGCAGTATTTT.

V and J are TRBV6-5 and TRBJ2-6; a weak D match, TRBD1 (5 bases). The V gene's germline CDR1 is MNHEY and CDR2 SVGAGI. V lost 8 bases and J 4 bases, leaving 9 bases between the germline ends. The CDR3 has 13 amino acids. For the CDR3, the DNA is TGTGCCAGCGGGGCAGGCGGGGCCAACGTCCTGACTTTC. It yields the protein CASGAGGANVLTF.

This chain connects TRBV19 to TRBJ1-2; 7 bases map to TRBD1. The germline V gene encodes CDR1 LNHDA and CDR2 SQIVND (reference sequence). With 7 bases clipped from V and 4 bases from J, the junction kept 3 bases outside the gene matches. The CDR3 has 12 residues. The CDR3, as DNA: TGTGCCAGTAACCGGGACAGCTATGGCTACACCTTC. It encodes CASNRDSYGYTF.

This rearrangement joins TRBV7-8 to TRBJ2-7; TRBD2 aligns across 9 bases. Trimming at V came to 1 base and at J to 2 bases, leaving 3 bases not matched to a gene. This CDR3 contains 15 residues. Germline-derived CDR1 and CDR2 are SGHVS and FQNEAQ. CDR3 DNA sequence: TGTGCCAGCAGCTTAGTGGCTAGCGGGACCTACGAGCAGTACGTC. It translates to CASSLVASGTYEQYV.

The CDR3 spells CASSQEGQGETQYF. The DNA of the CDR3 is TGTGCCAGCAGCCAAGAGGGGCAGGGAGAGACCCAGTACTTC. V gene TRBV4-2 combines with J gene TRBJ2-5, with D perhaps TRBD1 (5 bases). Trimming shortened V by 0 bases and J by 4 bases, and 9 bases separated the two germline ends. CDR3 length equals 14 residues. The germline gives CDR1 LGHNA, CDR2 YNFKEQ.

This clone was seen at least ten times. The chain combines TRBV4-1 with TRBJ2-7, with TRBD2 matching over 12 bases. Germline assignment: CDR1 MGHRA and CDR2 YSYEKL. Germline trimming cut 2 bases from V and 5 bases from J; bases unmatched to any gene: 4. The CDR3 is made up of 15 amino acids. The CDR3 DNA follows: TGCGCCAGCAGCCAACTAGCGGGAGGGTGGAACGAGCAGTACGTC. Translation gives CASSQLAGGWNEQYV.

The chain recombines TRBV5-1 with TRBJ1-2; tentatively, D is TRBD1 (5 bases). V lost 5 bases and J lost 3, with 11 bases in between. Germline CDR1 is SGHRS and CDR2 is YFSETQ. The CDR3 contains 13 residues. The CDR3, as DNA: TGCGCCAGCAGGCTCACAGGCGACTATGGCTACACCTTC. It translates to CASRLTGDYGYTF. The full variable domain, completed using reference TRBV5-1 and TRBJ1-2, is KAGVTQTPRYLIKTRGQQVTLSCSPISGHRSVSWYQQTPGQGLQFLFEYFSETQRNKGNFPGRFSGRQFSNSRSEMNVSTLELGDSALYLCASRLTGDYGYTFGSGTRLTVV.

This clone has more than one count but fewer than ten. The chain joins TRBV7-9 to TRBJ1-1; 8 bases are a match to TRBD1. The CDR3 extends over 14 amino acids. Germline lookup yields CDR1 SEHNR and CDR2 FQNEAQ (reference sequence). With V trimmed by 5 bases and J by 7 bases, 9 bases remained unmatched. CDR3 residues: CASSQEDRVDEAFF. The CDR3 bases are TGTGCCAGCAGCCAAGAGGACAGGGTTGATGAAGCTTTCTTT.

V gene TRBV6-5 combines with J gene TRBJ1-5; D might be TRBD1 (5 bases). V shed 4 bases and J shed 7 bases, with 11 bases lying between them. The germline V gene has CDR1 MNHEY and CDR2 SVGAGI. CDR3 size: 13 residues. CDR3 sequence reads: CASSWGSGQPQHF. The CDR3 DNA follows: TGTGCCAGCAGTTGGGGCTCCGGCCAGCCCCAGCATTTT.

This clone was picked up one time. This sequence joins TRBV11-2 and TRBJ2-7, with 10 bases fitting TRBD1. V shed 5 bases and J 5 bases; nucleotides not matched to a gene: 12. Germline V lookup: CDR1 SGHAT, CDR2 FQNNGV. The CDR3 covers 16 residues. CDR3 nucleotide sequence: TGTGCCAGCAGCCCCATCCGGGACAGGGGTGTCCACGAGCAGTACTTC. Translating gives CASSPIRDRGVHEQYF.

Details on this clone: Other DNA sequences in this sample translate to the same CDR3. This chain joins TRBV3-1 (or the pseudogene TRBV3-2) and TRBJ2-5; D might be TRBD2 (7 bases). Trimming removed 4 bases at V and 5 bases at J, with 11 bases between. Germline CDR1 is LGHDT and CDR2 is YNNKEL (reference sequence). This CDR3 has 13 amino acids. As DNA, the CDR3 is TGTGCCAGCAGCCGCCCGGGGGGCGAGACCCAGTACTTC. This gives the protein CASSRPGGETQYF.